This T cell receptor (beta chain) was recovered during a study of cytomegalovirus exposure and HLA in healthy donors (dated by TCRdb to the late 2010s). General notes on the study: According to a later analysis, the 110 or so validation repertoires were produced on the same platform as the 600 to 850 repertoires of the first cohort. The aim of the study was to test whether cataloging public T cell receptors could identify signatures of past pathogen exposure. In addition to the first cohort of hundreds of subjects, a separate validation cohort of approximately 120 different subjects was used. High-throughput TCR immunosequencing, statistical association of individual TCRs with disease status, and machine learning were combined to predict cytomegalovirus infection status.

Libraries came from the immunoSEQ multiplex PCR assay. From the authors' description of their analysis: A statistical classification framework was built to diagnose cytomegalovirus status from the catalog of TCR beta chain sequences. This immuneACCESS table, as held by TCRdb, lists in-frame sequences with V and J called but not all clones. Of the missing ones, under half trace to an unresolved V gene in checked studies; the others have no known cause. V, J and clone size were drawn from that table, and D and trimming were deduced from the DNA. This sample comprises roughly 95,000 clones, roughly 85% of them detected only once. The ten largest clones capture 20% of the sample. General conclusions and limits of the study: While some public TCRs were present in many individuals, most TCR sequences turned up only very rarely across donors. It was suggested by the authors that the approach could potentially be generalized to other disease states and immunological phenotypes. The study listed over 150 TCR beta chains as associated with cytomegalovirus. A later analysis lacked HLA typing for the validation cohort, so it scored co-occurrence in that cohort across all 110 or so repertoires. A later analysis found that TCRs clustered in the first cohort also tended to co-occur in the roughly 120 validation repertoires, with approximately 95% of cluster scores above 0. The classifier was reported to diagnose cytomegalovirus status with high specificity and sensitivity in both the original and validation cohorts. In vitro tests confirmed that a few of the cytomegalovirus-associated TCR beta chains recognize cytomegalovirus antigens.

Details on this clone: Its antigen has not been determined. No quality values exist for individual bases; no much larger clone is one base distant.

Donors formed part of the validation cohort, which comprised approximately 130 subjects and was distinct from the first cohort of 666 subjects. The sequencing sample was made of PBMCs. This sequence originates from a man aged 18 to 30 in good health and CMV-seropositive.

This receptor has the CDR3 CASSPRDDQPQHF. The DNA is TGTGCCAGCAGCCCCAGGGATGATCAGCCCCAGCATTTT. The chain is assembled from TRBV9 and TRBJ1-5; TRBD1 is possibly the D segment (5 matching bases). From a lookup of the germline V gene, CDR1 and CDR2 are SGDLS and YYNGEE. V is clipped by 4 bases and J by 5 bases, and the sequence between their germline boundaries is 10 bases long. The CDR3 contains 13 residues, cysteine and phenylalanine counted. Only CDR3 DNA is held: 39 bases, read in frame from base 1.